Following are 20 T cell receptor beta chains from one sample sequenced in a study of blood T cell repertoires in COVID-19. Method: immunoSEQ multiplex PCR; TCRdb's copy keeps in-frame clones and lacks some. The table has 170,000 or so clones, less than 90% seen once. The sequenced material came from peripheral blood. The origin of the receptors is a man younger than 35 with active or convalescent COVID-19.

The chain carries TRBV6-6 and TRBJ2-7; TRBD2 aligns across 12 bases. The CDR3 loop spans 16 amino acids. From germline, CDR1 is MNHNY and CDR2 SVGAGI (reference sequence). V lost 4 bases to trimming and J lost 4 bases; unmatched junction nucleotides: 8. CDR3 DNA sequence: TGTGCCAGCAGTTCCCTAGCGGGAGGGCTGAAATACGAGCAGTACTTC. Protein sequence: CASSSLAGGLKYEQYF.

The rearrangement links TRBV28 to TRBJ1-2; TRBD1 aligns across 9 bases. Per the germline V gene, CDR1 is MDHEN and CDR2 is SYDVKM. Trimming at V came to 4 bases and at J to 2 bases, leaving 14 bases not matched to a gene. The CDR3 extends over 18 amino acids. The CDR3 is CASSSLGQGRRRNYGYTF. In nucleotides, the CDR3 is TGTGCCAGCAGTTCCCTCGGACAGGGGCGTAGGAGAAACTATGGCTACACCTTC.

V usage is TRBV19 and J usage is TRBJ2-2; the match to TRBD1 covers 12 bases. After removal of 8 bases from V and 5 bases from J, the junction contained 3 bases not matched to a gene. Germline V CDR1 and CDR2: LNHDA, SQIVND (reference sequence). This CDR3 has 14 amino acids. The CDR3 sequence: CASRDRGRTGELFF. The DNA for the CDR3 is TGTGCCAGTCGGGACAGGGGGCGAACCGGGGAGCTGTTTTTT.

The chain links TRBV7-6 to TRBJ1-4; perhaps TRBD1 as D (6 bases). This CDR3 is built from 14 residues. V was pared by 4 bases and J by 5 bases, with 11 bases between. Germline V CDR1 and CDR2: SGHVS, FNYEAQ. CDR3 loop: CASSSRGRNEKLFF. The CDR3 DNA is TGTGCCAGCAGCTCCAGGGGTCGGAATGAAAAACTGTTTTTT.

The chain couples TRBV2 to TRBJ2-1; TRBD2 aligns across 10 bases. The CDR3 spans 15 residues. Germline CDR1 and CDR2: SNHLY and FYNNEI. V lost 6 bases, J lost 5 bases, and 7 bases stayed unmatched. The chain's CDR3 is CASRSLAGVNNEQFF. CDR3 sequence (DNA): TGTGCCAGCAGGTCTCTAGCGGGAGTCAACAATGAGCAGTTCTTC.

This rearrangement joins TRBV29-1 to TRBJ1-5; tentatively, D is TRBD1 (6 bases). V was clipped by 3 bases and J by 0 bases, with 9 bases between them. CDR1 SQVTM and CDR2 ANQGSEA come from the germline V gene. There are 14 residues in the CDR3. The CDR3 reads CSVDGGASNQPQHF. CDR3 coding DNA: TGCAGCGTTGACGGGGGGGCTAGCAATCAGCCCCAGCATTTT.

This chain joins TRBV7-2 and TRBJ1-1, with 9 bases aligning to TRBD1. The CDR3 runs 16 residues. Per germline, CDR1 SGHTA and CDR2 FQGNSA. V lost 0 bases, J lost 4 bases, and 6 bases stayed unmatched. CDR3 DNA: TGTGCCAGCAGCTTAGCCCTACAGGGGGCGATCACTGAAGCTTTCTTT. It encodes CASSLALQGAITEAFF.

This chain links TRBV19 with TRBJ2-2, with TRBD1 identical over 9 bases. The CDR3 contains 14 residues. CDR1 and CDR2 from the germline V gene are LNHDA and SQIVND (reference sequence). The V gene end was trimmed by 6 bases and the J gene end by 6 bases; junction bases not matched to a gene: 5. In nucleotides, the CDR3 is TGTGCCAGTAGAACAGGGGGCATAGCCGGGGAGCTGTTTTTT. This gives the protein CASRTGGIAGELFF.

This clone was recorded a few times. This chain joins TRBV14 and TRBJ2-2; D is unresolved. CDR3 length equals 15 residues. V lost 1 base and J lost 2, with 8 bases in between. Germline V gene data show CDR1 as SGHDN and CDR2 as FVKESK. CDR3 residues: CASSQGYSNTGELFF. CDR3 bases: TGTGCCAGCAGCCAAGGTTACAGCAACACCGGGGAGCTGTTTTTT. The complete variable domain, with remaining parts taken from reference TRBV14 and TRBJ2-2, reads EAGVTQFPSHSVIEKGQTVTLRCDPISGHDNLYWYRRVMGKEIKFLLHFVKESKQDESGMPNNRFLAERTGGTYSTLKVQPAELEDSGVYFCASSQGYSNTGELFFGEGSRLTVL.

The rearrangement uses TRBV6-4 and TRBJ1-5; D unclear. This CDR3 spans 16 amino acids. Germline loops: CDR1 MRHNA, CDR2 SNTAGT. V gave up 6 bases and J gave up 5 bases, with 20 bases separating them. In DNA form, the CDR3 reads TGTGCCAGCAGGGGTTCGGGATTTACCCCATATCAGCCCCAGCATTTT. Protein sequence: CASRGSGFTPYQPQHF.

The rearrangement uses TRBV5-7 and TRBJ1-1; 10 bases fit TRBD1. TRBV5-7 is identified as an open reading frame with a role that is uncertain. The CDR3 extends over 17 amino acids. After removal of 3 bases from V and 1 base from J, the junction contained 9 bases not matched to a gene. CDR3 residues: CASSSGTGEMENTEAFF. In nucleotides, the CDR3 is TGTGCCAGCAGCTCGGGGACAGGGGAGATGGAGAACACTGAAGCTTTCTTT.

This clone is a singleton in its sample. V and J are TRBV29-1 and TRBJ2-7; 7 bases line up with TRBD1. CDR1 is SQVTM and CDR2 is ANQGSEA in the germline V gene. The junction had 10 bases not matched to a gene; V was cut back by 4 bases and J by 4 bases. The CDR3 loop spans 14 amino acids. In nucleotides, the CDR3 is TGCAGCGTTGGAAGAGGGACAGCGAAATACGAGCAGTACTTC. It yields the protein CSVGRGTAKYEQYF.

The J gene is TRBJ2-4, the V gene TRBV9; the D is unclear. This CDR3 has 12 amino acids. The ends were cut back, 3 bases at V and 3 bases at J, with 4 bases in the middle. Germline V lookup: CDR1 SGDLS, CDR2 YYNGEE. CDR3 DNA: TGTGCCAGCAGCGACAGCAAAAACATTCAGTACTTC. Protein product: CASSDSKNIQYF.

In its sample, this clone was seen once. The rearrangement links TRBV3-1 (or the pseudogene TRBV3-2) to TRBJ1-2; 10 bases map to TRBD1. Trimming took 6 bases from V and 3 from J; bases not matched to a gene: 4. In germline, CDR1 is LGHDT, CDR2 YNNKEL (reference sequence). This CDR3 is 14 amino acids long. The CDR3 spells CASRPTGGDYGYTF. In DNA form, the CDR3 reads TGTGCCAGCAGACCGACAGGGGGCGACTATGGCTACACCTTC.

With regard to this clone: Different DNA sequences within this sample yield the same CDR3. Here the CDR3 reads CASSVGGDTEAFF. The CDR3 region has the DNA TGTGCCAGCAGCGTGGGAGGGGACACTGAAGCTTTCTTT. J is TRBJ1-1 and V is TRBV9, with D perhaps matching TRBD1 (5 bases). The V gene lost 2 bases and the J gene lost 3 bases, with 8 bases spanning the gap. The germline CDR1 and CDR2 sequences are SGDLS and YYNGEE. The CDR3 loop spans 13 amino acids.

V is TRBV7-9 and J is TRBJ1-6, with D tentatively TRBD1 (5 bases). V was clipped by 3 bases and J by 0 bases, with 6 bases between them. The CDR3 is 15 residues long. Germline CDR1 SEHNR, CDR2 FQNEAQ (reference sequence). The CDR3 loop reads CASSLGGSYNSPLHF. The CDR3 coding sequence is TGTGCCAGCAGCTTGGGGGGCTCCTATAATTCACCCCTCCACTTT.

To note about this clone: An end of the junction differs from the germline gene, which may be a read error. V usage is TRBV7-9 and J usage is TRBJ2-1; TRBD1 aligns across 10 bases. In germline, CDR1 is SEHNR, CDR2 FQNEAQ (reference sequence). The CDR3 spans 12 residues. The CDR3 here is CASSSRDRGEIF. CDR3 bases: TGTGCCAGCAGCTCCCGGGACAGGGGAGAGATCTTC.

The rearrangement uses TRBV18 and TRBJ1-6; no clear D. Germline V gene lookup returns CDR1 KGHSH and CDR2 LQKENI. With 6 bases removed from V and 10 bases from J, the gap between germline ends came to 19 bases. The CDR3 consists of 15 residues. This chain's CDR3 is CASSRYGDQASPLHF. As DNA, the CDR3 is TGTGCCAGCTCCCGATACGGGGATCAGGCCTCACCCCTCCACTTT.

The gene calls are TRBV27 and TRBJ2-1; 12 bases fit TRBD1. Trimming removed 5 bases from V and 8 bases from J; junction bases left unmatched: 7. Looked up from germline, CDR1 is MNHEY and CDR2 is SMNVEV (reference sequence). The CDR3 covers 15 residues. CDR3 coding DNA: TGTGCCAGCAGTCACCGGGACAGGGGGCTGGATGAGCAGTTCTTC. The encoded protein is CASSHRDRGLDEQFF.

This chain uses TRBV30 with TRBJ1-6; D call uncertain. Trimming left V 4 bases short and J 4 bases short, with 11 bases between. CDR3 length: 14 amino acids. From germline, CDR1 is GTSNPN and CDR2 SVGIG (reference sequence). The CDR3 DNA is TGTGCCTGGACGGGTACTTCTTATAATTCACCCCTCCACTTT. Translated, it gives CAWTGTSYNSPLHF.